The sample holds many counts of the clone carrying this T cell receptor beta chain. The antigen remains undetermined. A read error is possible here, since a much larger clone lies one base away. This sample was taken from a study of metastatic and nonmetastatic thyroid tumors. On the study more broadly: For malignant and benign thyroid patients, tumor or nodule tissue and blood were the sources whose repertoires were compared. Study-wide points: In both blood and tumor samples, TCR beta diversity was reported significantly higher for malignant than benign nodules.

Until they underwent thyroid surgery, no patient had received any treatment. Original methodology: Building a distant-metastasis classifier for papillary thyroid cancer drew on CDR3 differences across clinicopathological groups. Using MiXCR, TCRdb reanalyzed the PCR reads. These V and J calls derive from TCRdb rather than the authors' analysis. The sample has some 14,000 clones; 25% to 35% are singletons. Germline V gene lookup returns CDR1 SGHDN and CDR2 FVKESK. This CDR3 is 13 amino acids long. The material sequenced was blood. The chain employs TRBV14 and TRBJ1-2; D remains ambiguous. The source of this sequence is a female donor with papillary thyroid cancer or a benign thyroid nodule (not recorded which). Some clones in this sample may be carry-over from other donors' samples. Here the CDR3 reads CVSSQGPSYGYTF. CDR3 DNA: TGTGTCAGCAGCCAAGGCCCTAGCTATGGCTACACCTTC.